This entry concerns a single T cell receptor (beta chain). Its specificity is unknown. The data derive from a study of cytomegalovirus exposure and HLA in healthy donors. Study-level findings and limits: The analysis excluded some indistinguishable V segments, including TRBV6-2 and TRBV6-3. In an earlier analysis, most TCR beta V segments were productive about 87% or about 30% of the time. For most TCR sequences rarity was the rule, although some public TCRs occurred in many donors.

Trimming took 4 bases from V and 4 from J; bases not matched to a gene: 7. The CDR3 has 14 residues. The germline V gene has CDR1 SGHTS and CDR2 YDEGEE. The study ran its PCR with 60 Vbeta and 13 Jbeta primers. Method: immunoSEQ multiplex PCR; TCRdb's copy keeps in-frame clones and lacks some. The repertoire holds 99,000 or so clones, with around 15% as singletons. The genes are TRBV5-8 and TRBJ1-1, with 7 bases that match TRBD1. The sample consisted of PBMCs. This TCR was sampled from a female donor in good health and CMV-seronegative. CDR3 nucleotide sequence: TGTGCCAGCAGCCGGCTCAGGGGGATCACTGAAGCTTTCTTT. Its protein product is CASSRLRGITEAFF.